This is a list of T cell receptor beta chains from one sample in a study of blood T cell repertoires in COVID-19. Here immunoSEQ multiplex PCR was the method, and the copy in TCRdb shows in-frame clones only, minus some. Of 350,000 to 450,000 clones detected, 80% to 95% appear once; the ten largest clones hold roughly 0.9%. The material sequenced was PBMCs or T cells enriched from blood (not recorded which). These receptors all stem from a woman in her 40s who had been exposed to COVID-19. CDR3s include the opening cysteine and the closing phenylalanine or tryptophan. Each record gives: V gene, J gene, D gene, clone size, CDR3 DNA, CDR3 protein. A D gene is named only where the DNA matches it firmly. The size of a clone is reported for some rows only, either as once, few or many, or as a class for expanded clones.

TRBV7-6	TRBJ1-4	TRBD1	-	TGTGCCAGCAGCCCCGTACAGGGGGCCTTAAATGAAAAACTGTTTTTT	CASSPVQGALNEKLFF
TRBV10-2	TRBJ2-7	-	-	TGCGCCAGCAGTGAGTCGGGCAGGGTGGGATCCTACGAGCAGTACTTC	CASSESGRVGSYEQYF
TRBV18	TRBJ1-4	-	-	TGTGCCAGCTCGCCGGGACAAGGTGAAAAACTGTTTTTT	CASSPGQGEKLFF
TRBV27	TRBJ1-1	-	-	TGTGCCAGCAGTTCCAGGGGAACTGAAGCTTTCTTT	CASSSRGTEAFF
TRBV5-5	TRBJ1-2	TRBD1	-	TGTGCCAGCAGCTTGCAACAGGGGTGGTATGGCTACACCTTC	CASSLQQGWYGYTF
TRBV19	TRBJ1-5	TRBD1	-	TGTGCCAGTAGCCCATTCGGACAGGCTAATCAGCCCCAGCATTTT	CASSPFGQANQPQHF
TRBV14	TRBJ2-5	TRBD1	-	TGTGCCAGCAGCCAAGCTAGGGACAGAGAGGGCGAGACCCAGTACTTC	CASSQARDREGETQYF
TRBV11-2	TRBJ1-5	-	-	TGTGCCAGCAGCTCATCGACAGTCAGCAATCAGCCCCAGCATTTT	CASSSSTVSNQPQHF
TRBV7-2	TRBJ2-1	-	-	TGTGCCAGCAGTCAAAAGGGGGGGCCGGTAGTCAACAATGAGCAGTTCTTC	CASSQKGGPVVNNEQFF
TRBV6-5	TRBJ1-6	-	-	TGTGCCAGCTCCCCGGGGAATTCACCCCTCCACTTT	CASSPGNSPLHF
TRBV10-3	TRBJ1-1	-	-	TGTGCCATCAGGGCCGACACTGAAGCTTTCTTT	CAIRADTEAFF
TRBV15	TRBJ1-2	-	-	TGTGCCACCAGCAGAGAAGGGGTAGGCTACACCTTC	CATSREGVGYTF
TRBV13	TRBJ1-4	TRBD1	-	TGTGCCAGCAGCTCACAGGGGGCTCTTGAAAAACTGTTTTTT	CASSSQGALEKLFF
TRBV7-2	TRBJ2-1	TRBD2	-	TGTGCCAGCAGCCCTCGGACTAGCAACAATGAGCAGTTCTTC	CASSPRTSNNEQFF
TRBV7-5	TRBJ1-1	-	-	TGTGTCAGAAGCTCAAAGGGGGCGTTAAAGGAGATCACTGAAGCTTTCTTT	CVRSSKGALKEITEAFF
TRBV6-5	TRBJ1-1	-	-	TGTGCCAGCAGTTACGCTCCCGGACAGCCTGAAGCTTTCTTT	CASSYAPGQPEAFF
TRBV19	TRBJ2-1	TRBD2	few	TGTGCCAGCAAAGTAGCGGGGGGGCCCAATGAGCAGTTCTTC	CASKVAGGPNEQFF
TRBV19	TRBJ2-5	TRBD1	-	TGTGCCAGTAGTACAGACAGGGGACCAGAGACCCAGTACTTC	CASSTDRGPETQYF
TRBV2	TRBJ2-1	TRBD2	-	TGTGCCAGCAGTGAGAGGCTAGCGGGGCCCCCCTACAATGAGCAGTTCTTC	CASSERLAGPPYNEQFF
TRBV2	TRBJ1-5	TRBD1	-	TGTGCCAGCATCCAGGACAGGGCAATACACAATCAGCCCCAGCATTTT	CASIQDRAIHNQPQHF
TRBV18	TRBJ2-1	-	-	TGTGCCAGCTCACAAGGGGCAGGGATCAACAATGAGCAGTTCTTC	CASSQGAGINNEQFF
TRBV10-3	TRBJ2-3	TRBD1	-	TGTGCCATCAGTGAGTTTGTTGGGACAGGGAGCACAGATACGCAGTATTTT	CAISEFVGTGSTDTQYF
TRBV19	TRBJ2-3	TRBD2	-	TGTGCCAGTAGTCCCCACCGGCGGGGGGTTATCACAGATACGCAGTATTTT	CASSPHRRGVITDTQYF
TRBV19	TRBJ2-7	-	-	TGTGCCAGTAGTTTCCGTACAGAAGGCTACGAGCAGTACTTC	CASSFRTEGYEQYF
TRBV7-8	TRBJ2-7	-	-	TGTGCCAGCAGCTCAGTCCGGGGGAGACACTACGAGCAGTACTTC	CASSSVRGRHYEQYF